This T cell receptor beta chain is drawn from a study of shared clonotypes between healthy human individuals (dated by TCRdb to 2020 to 2022). Background for the entire study: Three men and a couple of women, aged 18 to 49 years, made up the cohort. To estimate repertoire size and how much clonotype sharing occurs between individuals, the study deeply sequenced the blood TCR repertoires of five healthy adults. To increase sequencing depth and limit assay-specific biases, TCR repertoire library preparation and sequencing were carried out by different laboratories using diverse techniques. Leukapheresis yielded between about 0.94 and 9 billion PBMCs per donor.

The CDR3 spans 13 residues, from the cysteine through the phenylalanine. The read is trimmed to its CDR3 DNA, 39 bases read in frame from base 1. Results the study describes overall, beyond this receptor: Only blood was sampled, and tissue TCR repertoires likely differ from those in blood. The genetic and exposure-history diversity represented was limited by the small number of donors. Pairwise subsampling led to the expectation that sequencing depth would affect the degree of clonotype sharing among donors.

Using the deep immunoSEQ assay, multiplex PCR amplified TCR CDR3 regions from genomic DNA. Extracted genomic DNA from each cell subset was distributed evenly across all wells of several immunoSEQ 96-well plates, and each plate was treated as a replicate. For unsorted PBMC, about 0.3 ug genomic DNA, equal to roughly 32,000 T cell genomes, was loaded into each replicate PCR. Genomic DNA from unsorted PBMC was sequenced over ten immunoSEQ deep assay plates. The purified libraries were quantified using a Qubit 3.0 fluorometer, sized with a Bioanalyzer 2100, and then quantified again using the KAPA Library Quantification kit. Each immunoSEQ 96-well plate was sequenced on its own single-read 150-cycle Illumina NextSeq 550 flow cell. Under the source paper's analysis protocol: Because the immunoSEQ output held only junctional sequences and lacked quality scores, the filtering could not match the filtering applied to full-length reads. To assign V/J genes and CDR3, sequences were annotated using PyIR, a Python wrapper for IgBLAST v1.9, with IMGT germline references. Any read was removed if the V/J assignment was weak (E-value above 1e-6), the CDR3 was missing, or the read contained stop codons, out-of-frame junctions, or ambiguous translated residues. V3J clonotypes were defined by identical inferred V gene, J gene, and CDR3 amino acid sequence. Percentage overlap between repertoires was calculated by dividing the number of shared unique clonotypes by the size of the smaller repertoire. Repertoire richness was assessed with RTK rarefaction, the Chao1 estimator, and Recon v2.1 estimates of unobserved clonotypes. TCRdb limited this immuneACCESS table to in-frame rearrangements with V and J called. A share of clones is missing; checked studies link under half to unresolved V genes, and the rest is unexplained. Clone size and the V and J calls come from that table; the DNA yielded D and trimming. The sample table holds 450,000 to 500,000 clones, of which 70% to 80% were seen once. Together, the top ten hold around 12% of the sample.

Donors were healthy HIV-negative adults with no recently reported acute infections or vaccinations. Every donor was a Caucasian adult living in Nashville, Tennessee, USA. For unsorted samples, 100 million or so PBMCs were counted, and genomic DNA was extracted using the QIAamp DNA Blood Mini kit. Blood was obtained by leukapheresis, after which PBMCs were separated by Ficoll-Histopaque density gradient centrifugation and cryopreserved in liquid nitrogen vapor phase. Points on this clone: What antigen it recognizes has not been identified. Base qualities are missing; no much larger clone stands one base away.

This chain joins TRBV21-1 to TRBJ1-2; no check of the table's D call, TRBD1, against the DNA was made. TRBV21-1 is a known pseudogene. The sequence was obtained from a woman in her forties in good health. Some clones in this sample may be carry-over from other donors' samples. Input material: PBMCs. The CDR3 reads as follows: CASSNRINYGYTF. The nucleotides read TGTGCCAGCAGCAACAGGATTAACTATGGCTACACCTTC.